A selection of T cell receptor beta chains follows, all from one sample in a study of blood T cell repertoires in COVID-19. Assay: immunoSEQ multiplex PCR; the TCRdb copy retains only in-frame clones and omits some. This table holds about 21,000 clones, more than 70% found once. The source material was peripheral blood. The receptor source for this set is a man in his forties or fifties with acute or convalescent COVID-19. Both conserved end residues are part of each CDR3. A D gene is named only where the DNA matches it firmly. Some rows mark clone size as missing; the rest say once, few, many or name a class of expanded clone.

len	j_gene	v_gene	abundance	d_gene	CDR3nt	CDR3aa
15	TRBJ1-5	TRBV19	-	-	TGTGCCAGTAGTATCGAGGTACGGGGAGGGCAGCCCCAGCATTTT	CASSIEVRGGQPQHF
16	TRBJ2-1	TRBV6-5	-	-	TGTGCCAGCAGTTACTCGAAAGGGGTAGAAGTTTATGAGCAGTTCTTC	CASSYSKGVEVYEQFF
14	TRBJ2-2	TRBV9	-	TRBD1	TGTGCCAGCAGCCTGGGACAGAGCACCGGGGAGCTGTTTTTT	CASSLGQSTGELFF
12	TRBJ2-5	TRBV6-6	-	TRBD1	TGTGCCAGCGACAGGGTTGGGGAGACCCAGTACTTC	CASDRVGETQYF
13	TRBJ1-5	TRBV11-2	few	-	TGTGCCAGCAGCGGAGGTCACAATCAGCCCCAGCATTTT	CASSGGHNQPQHF
15	TRBJ1-4	TRBV10-1	-	-	TGCGCCAGCACTCCGAGGGAGGCCTGGGGGGAAAAACTGTTTTTT	CASTPREAWGEKLFF
13	TRBJ1-1	TRBV24-1	-	-	TGTGCCACCAGTGCGCCGGGTTTTGCGGAAGCTTTCTTT	CATSAPGFAEAFF
13	TRBJ1-5	TRBV10-3	-	-	TGTGCCATCAGTCGGGATAGCAATCAGCCCCAGCATTTT	CAISRDSNQPQHF
13	TRBJ2-3	TRBV5-1	-	-	TGCGCCAGCAGCCCCGGCCTAGGAGATACGCAGTATTTT	CASSPGLGDTQYF
15	TRBJ2-3	TRBV5-1	-	TRBD1	TGCGCCAGCAGCCTAAATACAGGGGGGATAGATACGCAGTATTTT	CASSLNTGGIDTQYF
14	TRBJ1-2	TRBV5-4	-	-	TGTGCCAGCAGCCGCGGCCACACAAACTATGGCTACACCTTC	CASSRGHTNYGYTF
14	TRBJ1-2	TRBV2	-	-	TGTGCCAGCAGCGTATACCGGGAGGGAGATGGCTACACCTTC	CASSVYREGDGYTF
13	TRBJ1-2	TRBV12-3/TRBV12-4	-	TRBD1	TGTGCCAGCAGTCAACGGACAGGGGAAGGCTACACCTTC	CASSQRTGEGYTF
15	TRBJ1-3	TRBV5-4	-	-	TGTGCCAGCAGCTTGGGGAACAGGATCGGAAACACCATATATTTT	CASSLGNRIGNTIYF
15	TRBJ1-1	TRBV25-1	-	-	TGTGCCAGCGACAGTGGGGGGGCCGCGAACACTGAAGCTTTCTTT	CASDSGGAANTEAFF
13	TRBJ2-7	TRBV5-1	-	-	TGCGCCAGCAGCTGGCGGGCGGATTACGAGCAGTACTTC	CASSWRADYEQYF
15	TRBJ2-3	TRBV7-3	-	-	TGTGCCAGCAGCTTAAGTGCGGGGGCCGTAGATACGCAGTATTTT	CASSLSAGAVDTQYF
15	TRBJ2-7	TRBV15	-	-	TGTGCCACCAGCAGAAATAGGGACATCGGCTACGAGCAGTACTTC	CATSRNRDIGYEQYF
18	TRBJ2-6	TRBV5-1	once	TRBD1	TGCGCCAGCAGCATATACGGGACAGGGGGCGTCGGGGCCAACGTCCTGACTTTC	CASSIYGTGGVGANVLTF
17	TRBJ2-6	TRBV7-8	-	-	TGTGCCAGCAGCGTGACAGCAACCTACTCTGGGGCCAACGTCCTGACTTTC	CASSVTATYSGANVLTF
12	TRBJ1-5	TRBV2	-	-	TGTGCCAGCTCCATGGCCAGTCAGCCCCAGCATTTT	CASSMASQPQHF
14	TRBJ2-7	TRBV5-1	-	TRBD1	TGCGCCAGCAGCTTCGGACAGGGCGGTCACGAGCAGTACTTC	CASSFGQGGHEQYF
14	TRBJ2-2	TRBV18	-	-	TGTGCCAGCTCACAGGGGATCAGGACCGGGGAGCTGTTTTTT	CASSQGIRTGELFF
14	TRBJ1-6	TRBV6-1	-	TRBD1	TGTGCCAGCAGTGAAGCGACAGGGGAGTCACCCCTCCACTTT	CASSEATGESPLHF
13	TRBJ1-1	TRBV5-5	-	-	TGTGCCAGCAGCCTCGGGATGAACACTGAAGCTTTCTTT	CASSLGMNTEAFF
13	TRBJ1-1	TRBV29-1	-	-	TGCAGCGTTGAAGATCTCGGGGTTCCTGAAGCTTTCTTT	CSVEDLGVPEAFF
14	TRBJ2-5	TRBV9	-	-	TGTGCCAGCAGCGTACCGGGTATTGGAGAGACCCAGTACTTC	CASSVPGIGETQYF
16	TRBJ1-4	TRBV3-1/TRBV3-2	few	-	TGTGCCAGCAGCACTCTTGGTGGGGCGGAGACCGAAAAACTGTTTTTT	CASSTLGGAETEKLFF
16	TRBJ1-2	TRBV4-3	-	TRBD1	TGCGCCAGCAGCGCCGGGACAGGGGTAGCTAACTATGGCTACACCTTC	CASSAGTGVANYGYTF
12	TRBJ2-7	TRBV19	-	TRBD1	TGTGCCAGTAGTCGACAGGGGTACGAGCAGTACTTC	CASSRQGYEQYF
14	TRBJ2-7	TRBV5-1	-	-	TGCGCCAGCAGCCCAGAGACTACCCACTACGAGCAGTACTTC	CASSPETTHYEQYF
13	TRBJ1-6	TRBV7-9	-	-	TGTGCCAGCAGCTTAGCCCGGTGGTCACCCCTCCACTTT	CASSLARWSPLHF
13	TRBJ1-1	TRBV19	-	-	TGTGCCAGTAGTGAGCGGGGGCAGGGTGAAGCTTTCTTT	CASSERGQGEAFF
13	TRBJ2-1	TRBV19	few	-	TGTGCCAGTAGTCCCCGGACATACAATGAGCAGTTCTTC	CASSPRTYNEQFF
20	TRBJ1-1	TRBV30	few	TRBD1	TGTGCCTGGAGTGTGGGCGGTGGGACCGGGACAGGGATGAGGGGGACTGAAGCTTTCTTT	CAWSVGGGTGTGMRGTEAFF
13	TRBJ2-7	TRBV7-8	-	TRBD1	TGTGCCAGCCTCCCAGGGGGCTCCTACGAGCAGTACTTC	CASLPGGSYEQYF
15	TRBJ1-1	TRBV9	once	-	TGTGCCAGCAGCGCACGAGGGGACGGGAGCACTGAAGCTTTCTTT	CASSARGDGSTEAFF
16	TRBJ1-2	TRBV19	-	TRBD1	TGTGCCAGTAGTCTTCCCGGACAGGGGGATATCTATGGCTACACCTTC	CASSLPGQGDIYGYTF
13	TRBJ2-7	TRBV7-2	few	-	TGTGCCAGCAGCCAGGTCCTCCGCTCCGAGCAGTACTTC	CASSQVLRSEQYF
16	TRBJ2-5	TRBV19	-	TRBD2	TGTGCCAGTAGTATGCCTGGCGGGGGGGCCGGAGAGACCCAGTACTTC	CASSMPGGGAGETQYF
13	TRBJ2-7	TRBV19	-	-	TGTGCCAGTAGTCCCCGGACTAAGGACGAGCAGTACTTC	CASSPRTKDEQYF
17	TRBJ2-1	TRBV5-1	-	TRBD2	TGCGCCAGCAGCTGGGGCCGCGGGCTAGCGGCCGACAATGAGCAGTTCTTC	CASSWGRGLAADNEQFF
15	TRBJ1-4	TRBV4-3	-	TRBD1	TGCGCCAGCAGCGGACAGGGGCGGAATGATGAAAAACTGTTTTTT	CASSGQGRNDEKLFF
20	TRBJ2-2	TRBV19	-	TRBD2	TGTGCCAGTAGAACCGGAAGGACTAGCGGGAGGGGCTTGGACACCGGGGAGCTGTTTTTT	CASRTGRTSGRGLDTGELFF
14	TRBJ2-7	TRBV19	-	-	TGTGCCAGTAGTATAGGCAGGGGATCATTCGAGCAGTACTTC	CASSIGRGSFEQYF
12	TRBJ1-2	TRBV6-5	-	-	TGTGCCAGCGGTAGCACTGGCTATGGCTACACCTTC	CASGSTGYGYTF
12	TRBJ2-7	TRBV2	-	-	TGTGCCAGCAGTGACGACAGTACGGAGCAGTACTTC	CASSDDSTEQYF
13	TRBJ2-7	TRBV4-3	-	-	TGCGCCAGCAGCCAATCCCGGGAATCCGAGCAGTACTTC	CASSQSRESEQYF
16	TRBJ2-2	TRBV5-1	-	TRBD2	TGCGCCAGCAGCGGGGGACTAGCGGGCCGCACCGGGGAGCTGTTTTTT	CASSGGLAGRTGELFF
16	TRBJ1-4	TRBV11-2	-	-	TGTGCCAGCAGCTTAGCGCACGGCGGGGGTAATGAAAAACTGTTTTTT	CASSLAHGGGNEKLFF
13	TRBJ1-2	TRBV3-1/TRBV3-2	-	-	TGTGCCAGCAGCCCACAGGGACGGTATGGCTACACCTTC	CASSPQGRYGYTF
17	TRBJ2-7	TRBV15	-	TRBD1	TGTGCCACCAGCAGAGATTTGGGGACAGGGGGTTTTCGAGAGCAGTACTTC	CATSRDLGTGGFREQYF
16	TRBJ2-2	TRBV5-6	-	TRBD1	TGTGCCAGCAGCTACGGGACAGGGGGTAGCACCGGGGAGCTGTTTTTT	CASSYGTGGSTGELFF
15	TRBJ1-3	TRBV5-6	-	TRBD1	TGTGCCAGCAGCTGGACAGGCCACTCTGGAAACACCATATATTTT	CASSWTGHSGNTIYF
15	TRBJ2-7	TRBV27	few	-	TGTGCCAGCAGTGTACAGGGCGAGAGGCTCTACGAGCAGTACTTC	CASSVQGERLYEQYF
14	TRBJ1-5	TRBV6-5	-	-	TGTGCCAGCAGTTCCGAGTCGCGCAATCAGCCCCAGCATTTT	CASSSESRNQPQHF
16	TRBJ1-1	TRBV2	once	TRBD1	TGTGCCAGCAATCCGTACGGGACAGGGAAGGGCACTGAAGCTTTCTTT	CASNPYGTGKGTEAFF